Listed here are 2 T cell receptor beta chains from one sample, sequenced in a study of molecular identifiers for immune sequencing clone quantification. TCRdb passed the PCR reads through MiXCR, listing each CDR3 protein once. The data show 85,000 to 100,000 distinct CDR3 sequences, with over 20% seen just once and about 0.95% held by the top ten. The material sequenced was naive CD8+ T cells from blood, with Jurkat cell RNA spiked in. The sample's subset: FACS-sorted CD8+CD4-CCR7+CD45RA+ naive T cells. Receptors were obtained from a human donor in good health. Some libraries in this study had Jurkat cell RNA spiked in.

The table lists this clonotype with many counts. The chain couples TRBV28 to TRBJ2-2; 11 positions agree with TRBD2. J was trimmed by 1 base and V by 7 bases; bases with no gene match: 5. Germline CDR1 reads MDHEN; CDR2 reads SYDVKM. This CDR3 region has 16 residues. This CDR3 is CASIGLAGGNTGELFF. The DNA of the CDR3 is TGTGCCAGCATTGGGCTAGCGGGAGGGAACACCGGGGAGCTGTTTTTT.

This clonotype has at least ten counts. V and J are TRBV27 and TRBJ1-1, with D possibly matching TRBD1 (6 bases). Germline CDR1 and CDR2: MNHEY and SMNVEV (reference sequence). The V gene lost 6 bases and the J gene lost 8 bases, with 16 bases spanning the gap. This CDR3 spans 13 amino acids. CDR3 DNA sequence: TGTGCCAGCAGGTGGACAGCAGCCAGCGAAGCTTTCTTT. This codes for CASRWTAASEAFF.